The clone carrying this TCR beta chain was counted once. These data originate in a study of cytomegalovirus exposure and HLA in healthy donors. The PCR employed 60 Vbeta primers together with 13 Jbeta primers. The protocol was immunoSEQ multiplex PCR, while the TCRdb copy is restricted to in-frame clones and leaves out a portion. Of 180,000 or so clones in the sample, 65% to 85% were seen once. The germline CDR1 and CDR2 sequences are SGHTA and FQGNSA. V shed 5 bases, J shed 0 bases, and the junction held 5 bases outside the gene matches. CDR3 length: 16 amino acids. The chain combines TRBV7-2 with TRBJ2-5, with 11 bases fitting TRBD2. Sequenced: PBMCs. The receptor's source is a female donor in good health and CMV-seronegative. CDR3 protein: CASSPLAGGYQETQYF. The CDR3 bases are TGTGCCAGCAGCCCCTTAGCGGGGGGGTACCAAGAGACCCAGTACTTC. The full variable domain, in which reference TRBV7-2 and TRBJ2-5 provide the parts outside the CDR3, is GAGVSQSPSNKVTEKGKDVELRCDPISGHTALYWYRQSLGQGLEFLIYFQGNSAPDKSGLPSDRFSAERTGGSVSTLTIQRTQQEDSAVYLCASSPLAGGYQETQYFGPGTRLLVL.